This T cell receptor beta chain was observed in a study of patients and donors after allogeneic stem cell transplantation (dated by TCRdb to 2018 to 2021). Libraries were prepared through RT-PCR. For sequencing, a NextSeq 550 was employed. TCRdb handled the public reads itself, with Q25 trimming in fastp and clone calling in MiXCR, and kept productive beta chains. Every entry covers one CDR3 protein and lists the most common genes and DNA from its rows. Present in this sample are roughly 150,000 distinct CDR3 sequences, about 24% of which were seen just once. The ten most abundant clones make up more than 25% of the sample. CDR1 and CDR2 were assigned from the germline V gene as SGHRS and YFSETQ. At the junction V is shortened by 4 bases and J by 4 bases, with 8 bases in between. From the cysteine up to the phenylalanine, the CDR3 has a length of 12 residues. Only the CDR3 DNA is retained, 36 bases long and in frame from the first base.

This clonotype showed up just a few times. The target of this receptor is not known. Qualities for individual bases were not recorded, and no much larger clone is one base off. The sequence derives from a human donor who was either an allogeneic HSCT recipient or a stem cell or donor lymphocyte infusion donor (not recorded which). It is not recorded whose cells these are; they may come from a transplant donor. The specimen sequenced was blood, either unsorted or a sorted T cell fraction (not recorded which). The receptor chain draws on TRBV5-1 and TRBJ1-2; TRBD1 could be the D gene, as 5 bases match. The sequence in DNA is TGCGCCAGCAGCATAGACAGCTATGGCTACACCTTC. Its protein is CASSIDSYGYTF.